The following is a T cell receptor beta chain sequence with its context. The antigen this receptor binds is unknown. No base-level quality is on record; no much larger clone is a single base apart. The sample is drawn from a study of shared clonotypes between healthy human individuals (dated by TCRdb to the early 2020s). Describing the broader study: A couple of women and three men aged 18 to 49 years were included in the cohort. To estimate repertoire size and how much clonotypes are shared between individuals, the study performed deep sequencing of blood TCR repertoires from a handful of healthy adults. Libraries were prepared and TCR repertoires were sequenced by different laboratories using diverse techniques, in order to increase sequencing depth and limit assay-specific biases. Each donor's leukapheresis produced roughly between roughly 0.85 and 9.5 billion PBMCs. For each donor, three plates each were used for CD4 naive and CD4 memory, two plates were used for CD8 naive, and one plate was used for CD8 memory.

Donors were healthy HIV-negative adults with no recently reported acute infections or vaccinations. All donors were Caucasian adults living in Nashville, Tennessee, USA. CD4+ T cells were enriched by magnetic negative selection, after which naive cells were positively selected on CD45RA and the negative fraction was taken as the memory subset. Blood was obtained by leukapheresis, after which PBMCs were separated by Ficoll-Histopaque density gradient centrifugation and cryopreserved in liquid nitrogen vapor phase. Analytical flow cytometry was used to check the purity and quantity of every magnetically sorted T cell population. Genomic DNA was isolated from each sorted fraction and quantified by UV absorbance on a Nanodrop 2000c. Using the deep immunoSEQ assay, TCR CDR3 regions were amplified from genomic DNA by multiplex PCR. Extracted genomic DNA from each cell subset was distributed evenly across all wells of several immunoSEQ 96-well plates, and each plate was treated as a replicate. For sorted subsets, around 0.2 ug genomic DNA, equal to tens of thousands of T cell genomes, was loaded into each replicate PCR. Purified libraries were measured with a Qubit 3.0 fluorometer, size-checked on a Bioanalyzer 2100, and measured again with the KAPA Library Quantification kit. Each immunoSEQ 96-well plate was sequenced on its own single-read 150-cycle Illumina NextSeq 550 flow cell. Concerning the study's data processing: Because the immunoSEQ output included only junctional sequences and no quality scores, the filtering could not be the same as the filtering used for full-length reads. Sequences were annotated with PyIR, a Python wrapper for IgBLAST v1.9, and V/J genes and CDR3 were assigned using IMGT germline references. Reads with weak V/J assignments (E-value above 1e-6), missing CDR3, stop codons, out-of-frame junctions, or ambiguous translated residues were removed. V3J clonotypes were defined as sequences sharing an identical inferred V gene, J gene, and CDR3 amino acid sequence. Percentage overlap between repertoires was calculated by dividing the number of shared unique clonotypes by the size of the smaller repertoire. Richness of each repertoire was evaluated using RTK rarefaction, the Chao1 estimator, and Recon v2.1 estimates of unobserved clonotypes. Generation probabilities were computed with OLGA for all TCRbeta clonotypes obtained by the gDNA method from a few donors. What TCRdb holds here is the immuneACCESS table cut down to in-frame rearrangements. Part of the clones is not present; checked against another copy, under half of the missing clones reflect an unresolved V gene, and the others are unexplained. V and J calls plus clone size are reproduced from that table; the DNA served to infer D and trimming. This sample comprises some 1.5 million clones, roughly 96% of them detected only once. Over 1% of the sample comes from the top ten.

Study-wide findings and limitations: Across four donors, approximately 4.9% of naive CD4, over 3% of naive CD8, 2.3% of memory CD4, and 0.4% to 0.45% of memory CD8 clonotypes were shared. Sampling was restricted to blood, and TCR repertoires in tissue are likely to differ from TCR repertoires in blood. Based on pairwise subsampling, the degree of clonotype sharing among donors was expected to be affected by sequencing depth. Incomplete sequencing was indicated by rarefaction of sorted-subset datasets, despite the large sequencing depth. Higher generation probabilities were observed for clonotypes shared by all four sorted-subset donors than for non-shared clonotypes. The genetic and exposure-history diversity represented was limited by the small number of donors. Estimated clonotype richness was generally larger for naive than for memory subsets.

V gives up 4 bases and J gives up 2 bases, and the segment between their germline ends measures 14 bases. From the cysteine up to the phenylalanine, the CDR3 has a length of 16 residues. CDR3 DNA only is kept here, 48 bases in frame from base 1. CDR1 KGHSH and CDR2 LQKENI were looked up in the germline V gene. The V and J genes are TRBV18 and TRBJ2-2; a confident D gene designation cannot be given. The origin of this receptor is a man aged 30-40 years in good health. Sequenced: naive CD4+ T cells sorted from blood. Taken with the paper, the label for cell subset or site translates to: CD45RA+ positively selected. The CDR3 protein: CASSLLGLPNTGELFF. The bases read TGTGCCAGCTCACTCTTGGGCCTACCCAACACCGGGGAGCTGTTTTTT.